This TCR beta chain was sequenced during a study of T-cell reconstitution after alpha-beta-depleted transplantation in children. In its sample, this clonotype was seen many times. Its antigen is still unknown. The TCRbeta library incorporated unique molecular identifiers. TCRdb reprocessed the PCR reads via MiXCR and lists one record per CDR3 protein. The sample consists of 200,000 to 250,000 distinct CDR3 sequences, 20% to 30% of them appearing once. Trimming cost V 2 bases and J 8 bases, with 10 bases left between them. Germline V CDR1 and CDR2: MNHEY, SVGEGT. The CDR3 has 13 amino acids. Study results and limitations: Reported findings indicate that, about two months after transplant, alpha-beta T cells came from several hundred expanded clones, which were derived from non-depleted graft cells. Hyperexpanded clones declined; after one year, newly produced T cells mostly supplied diversity.

Sequences were derived from PBMCs, mostly from graft donor cells, sampled 360 days after TCRalphabeta/CD19-depleted stem cell transplant. V gene TRBV6-2 or TRBV6-3 combines with J gene TRBJ2-1, with unresolved D. The receptor's source is a female patient aged 2-9 years who had a stem cell transplant for congenital amegakaryocytic thrombocytopenia, so the T cells may come from the graft donor. CDR3 nucleotides: TGTGCCAGCAGTTACCCCACAGAGTATGAGCAGTTCTTC. Its protein is CASSYPTEYEQFF.